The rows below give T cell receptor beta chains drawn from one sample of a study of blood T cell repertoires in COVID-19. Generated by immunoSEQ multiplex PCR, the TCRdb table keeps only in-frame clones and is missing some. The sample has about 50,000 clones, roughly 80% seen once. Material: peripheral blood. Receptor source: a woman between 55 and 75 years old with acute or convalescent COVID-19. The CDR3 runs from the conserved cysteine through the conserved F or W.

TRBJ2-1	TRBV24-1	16	CATSETGQPSYNEQFF
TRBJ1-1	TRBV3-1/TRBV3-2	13	CASSTPQNTEAFF
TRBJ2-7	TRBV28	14	CASSRTGGSYEQYF
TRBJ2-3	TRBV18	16	CASSPGEGASTDTQYF
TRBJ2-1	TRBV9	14	CASSGEGLAGVQFF
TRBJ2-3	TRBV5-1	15	CASRRDRPSTDTQYF
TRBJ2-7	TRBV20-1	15	CSASRQLLDSYEQYF
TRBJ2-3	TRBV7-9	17	CASSLDQARPSTDTQYF
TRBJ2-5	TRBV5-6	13	CASSRDITATQYF
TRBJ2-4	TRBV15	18	CATSRESAGGIAKNIQYF
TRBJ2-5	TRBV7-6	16	CASSQNSGGSFKTQYF
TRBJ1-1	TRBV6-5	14	CASSSRGEVPVAFF
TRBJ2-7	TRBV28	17	CASSLPVGGATLNEQYF
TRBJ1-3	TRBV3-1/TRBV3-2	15	CASSHIRGSGNTIYF
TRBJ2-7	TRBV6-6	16	CASSLSRDRDLYEQYF
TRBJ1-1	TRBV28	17	CASLPGTGGFMNTEAFF
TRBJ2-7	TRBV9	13	CASSSGHSYEQYF
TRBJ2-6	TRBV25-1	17	CASSESGKGAGANVLTF
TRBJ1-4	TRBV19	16	CASSTRDSRNLEKLFF
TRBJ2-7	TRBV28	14	CASRIGLAGGEQYF
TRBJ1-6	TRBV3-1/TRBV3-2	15	CASSPQGASNSPLHF
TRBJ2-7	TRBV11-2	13	CASSLMTSYEQYF
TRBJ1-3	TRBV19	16	CASSPWRPFSGNTIYF
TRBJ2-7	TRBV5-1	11	CASSLDGEQYF
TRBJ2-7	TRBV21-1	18	CASSKVSLQQGPFYEQYF
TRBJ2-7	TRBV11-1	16	CASSPDMRGKVYEQYF
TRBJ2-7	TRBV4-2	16	CASSPLLARTSYEQYF
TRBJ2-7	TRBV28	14	CASSPGRRSYEQYF
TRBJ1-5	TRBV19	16	CASSIIQGTSSQPQHF
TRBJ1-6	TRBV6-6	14	CASSSRTGDSPLHF
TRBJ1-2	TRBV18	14	CASSPDRVNYGYTF
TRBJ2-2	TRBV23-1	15	CASMGTGGSTGELFF
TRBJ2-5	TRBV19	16	CASSIGVAGVGETQYF
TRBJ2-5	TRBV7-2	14	CASSSPRLVETQYF
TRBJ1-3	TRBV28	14	CASRRLVSGNTIYF
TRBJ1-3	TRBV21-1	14	CASAKGQYGNTIYF
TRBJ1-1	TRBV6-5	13	CASSYSAGGLAFF
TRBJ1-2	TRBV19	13	CASREGGNYGYTF
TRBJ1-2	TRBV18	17	CASSPTGLHLSNYGYTF
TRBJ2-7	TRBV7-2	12	CASSLTSYEQYF
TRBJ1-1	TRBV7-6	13	CASSSQRYTEAFF
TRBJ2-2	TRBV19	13	CASSRDRAGELFF
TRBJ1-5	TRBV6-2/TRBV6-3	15	CASSYDGGFNQPQHF